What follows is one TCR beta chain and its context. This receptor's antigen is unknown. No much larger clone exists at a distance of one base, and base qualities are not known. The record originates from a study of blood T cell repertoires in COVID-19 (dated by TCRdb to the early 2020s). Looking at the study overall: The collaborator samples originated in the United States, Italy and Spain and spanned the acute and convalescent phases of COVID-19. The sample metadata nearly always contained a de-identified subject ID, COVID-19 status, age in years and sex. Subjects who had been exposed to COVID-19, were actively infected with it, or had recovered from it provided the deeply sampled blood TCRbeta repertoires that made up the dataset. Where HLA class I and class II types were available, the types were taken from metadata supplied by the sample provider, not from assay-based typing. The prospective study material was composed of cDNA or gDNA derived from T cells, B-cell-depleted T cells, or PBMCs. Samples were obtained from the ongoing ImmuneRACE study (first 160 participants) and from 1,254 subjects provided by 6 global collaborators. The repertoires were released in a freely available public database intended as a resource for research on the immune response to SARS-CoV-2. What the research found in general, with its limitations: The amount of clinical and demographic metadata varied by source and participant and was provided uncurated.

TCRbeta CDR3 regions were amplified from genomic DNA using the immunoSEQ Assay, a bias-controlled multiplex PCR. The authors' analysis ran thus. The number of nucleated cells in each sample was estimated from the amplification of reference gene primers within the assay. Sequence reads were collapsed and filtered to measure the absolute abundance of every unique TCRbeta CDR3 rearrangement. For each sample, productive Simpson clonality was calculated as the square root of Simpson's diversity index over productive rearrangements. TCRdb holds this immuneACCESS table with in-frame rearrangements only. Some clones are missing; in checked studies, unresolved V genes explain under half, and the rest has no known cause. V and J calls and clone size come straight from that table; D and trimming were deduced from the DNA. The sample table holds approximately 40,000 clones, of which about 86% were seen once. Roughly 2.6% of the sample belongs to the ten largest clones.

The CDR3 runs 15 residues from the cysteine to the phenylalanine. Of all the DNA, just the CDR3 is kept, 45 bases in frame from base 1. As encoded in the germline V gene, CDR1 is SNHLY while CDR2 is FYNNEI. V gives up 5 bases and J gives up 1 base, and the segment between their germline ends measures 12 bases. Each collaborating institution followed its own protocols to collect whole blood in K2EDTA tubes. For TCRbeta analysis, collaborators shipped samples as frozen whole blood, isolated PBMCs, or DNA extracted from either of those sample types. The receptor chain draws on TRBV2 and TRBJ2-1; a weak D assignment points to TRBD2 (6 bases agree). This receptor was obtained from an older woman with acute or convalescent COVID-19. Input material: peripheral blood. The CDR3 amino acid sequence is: CASSKTRTSYNEQFF. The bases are TGTGCCAGCAGTAAGACTAGGACTTCCTACAATGAGCAGTTCTTC.